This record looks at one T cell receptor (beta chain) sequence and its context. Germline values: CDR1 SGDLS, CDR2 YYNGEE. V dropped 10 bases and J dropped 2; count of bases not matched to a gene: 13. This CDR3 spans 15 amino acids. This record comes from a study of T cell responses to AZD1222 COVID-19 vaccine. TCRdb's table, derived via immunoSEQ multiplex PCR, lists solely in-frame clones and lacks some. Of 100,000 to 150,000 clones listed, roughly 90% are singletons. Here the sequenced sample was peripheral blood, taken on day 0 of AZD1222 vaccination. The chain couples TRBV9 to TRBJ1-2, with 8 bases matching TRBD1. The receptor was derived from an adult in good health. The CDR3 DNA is TGTGCCTCCAACCGAGGACAGGGTGTAAACTATGGCTACACCTTC. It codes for CASNRGQGVNYGYTF.